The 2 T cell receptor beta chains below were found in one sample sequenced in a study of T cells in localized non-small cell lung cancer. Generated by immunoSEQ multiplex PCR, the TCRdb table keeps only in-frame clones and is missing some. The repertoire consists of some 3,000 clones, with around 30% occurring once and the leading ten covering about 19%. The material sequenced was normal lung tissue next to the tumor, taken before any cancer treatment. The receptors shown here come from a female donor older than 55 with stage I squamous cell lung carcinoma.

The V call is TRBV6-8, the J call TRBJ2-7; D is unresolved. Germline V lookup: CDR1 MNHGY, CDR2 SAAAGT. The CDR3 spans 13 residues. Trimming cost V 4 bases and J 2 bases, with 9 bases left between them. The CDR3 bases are TGTGCCAGCAGTTTCTGGGATACCTACGAGCAGTACTTC. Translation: CASSFWDTYEQYF.

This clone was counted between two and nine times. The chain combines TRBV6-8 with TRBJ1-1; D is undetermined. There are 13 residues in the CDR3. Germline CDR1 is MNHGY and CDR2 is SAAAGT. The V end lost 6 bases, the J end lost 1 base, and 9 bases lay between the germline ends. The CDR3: CASRVGPNTEAFF. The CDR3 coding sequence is TGTGCCAGCAGGGTAGGACCGAACACTGAAGCTTTCTTT.